The clone carrying this TCR beta chain was seen repeatedly, ten times or more. Original processing notes: The distant-metastasis classifier for papillary thyroid cancer was built from CDR3 differences across clinicopathological groups. TCRdb called clones again from the PCR reads with MiXCR. TCRdb, rather than the study authors, made the V and J calls. This table has about 82,000 clones, around 12% appearing once. This sample stems from a study of metastatic and nonmetastatic thyroid tumors. In the study overall: From malignant and benign thyroid patients, repertoires in blood and in tumor or nodule tissue were compared.

Each patient went into thyroid surgery without having received any treatment. Germline assignment: CDR1 SGDLS and CDR2 YYNGEE. The CDR3 has 15 residues. V lost 0 bases to trimming and J lost 2 bases, with 11 bases between them. V gene TRBV9 combines with J gene TRBJ1-2; D is perhaps TRBD1 (5 bases). The sample taken for sequencing was tumor tissue. This clonotype originated in a female donor with papillary thyroid cancer or a benign thyroid nodule (not recorded which). Some clones in this sample may be carry-over from other donors' samples. The CDR3 coding sequence is TGTGCCAGCAGCGTAGGGGCAGGGTTGAACTATGGCTACACCTTC. This translates into CASSVGAGLNYGYTF.